Presented here are 18 T cell receptor beta chains from one specimen sequenced in a study of Ad26.COV2.S vaccination and SARS-CoV-2 variants (dated by TCRdb to the early 2020s). Preparation of the library involved the immunoSEQ multiplex PCR assay. The source is immuneACCESS, and TCRdb retained only in-frame sequences with V and J called. Part of the clones is not carried over; for the studies checked, unresolved V genes explain less than half of this, and the remainder is unexplained. The sample yields 440,000 or so clones; roughly nine tenths were counted once. The ten biggest clones cover 1.7% of the sample. What the treatment or condition label conveys for this sample: some 20 received Ad26.COV2.S at low or high dose, single or two shots; about 5 received placebo; per-sample allocation not given. Repertoires of vaccine and placebo recipients were sequenced from samples taken on day 63 after the first injection.

This material consisted of peripheral blood, taken in a trial of Ad26.COV2.S vaccine versus placebo. The receptors come from a person between 18 and 60 years old who received the Ad26.COV2.S COVID-19 vaccine or a placebo.

This chain joins TRBV28 and TRBJ2-3; D is ambiguous. V dropped 6 bases and J dropped 9 bases, with 13 bases sitting between them. Germline V gene sequence: CDR1 MDHEN, CDR2 SYDVKM. CDR3 length: 12 amino acids. For the CDR3, the DNA is TGTGCCAGCAGCGGGCCTCACCGCACGCAGTATTTT. It translates to CASSGPHRTQYF.

The chain employs TRBV3-1 (or the pseudogene TRBV3-2) and TRBJ2-1, with 12 bases identical to TRBD2. This CDR3 is built from 16 residues. The germline V gene encodes CDR1 LGHDT and CDR2 YNNKEL (reference sequence). V gave up 0 bases and J gave up 12 bases; unmatched junction bases: 9. CDR3 sequence reads: CASSQDGLAGRRGQFF. CDR3 nucleotide sequence: TGTGCCAGCAGCCAAGACGGACTAGCGGGGCGACGGGGGCAGTTCTTC.

DNA of the CDR3: TGTGCCAGCAGCGTAGAGGGCCGCGTATGGAGTGGCTACACCTTC. Its protein product is CASSVEGRVWSGYTF. The chain links TRBV9 to TRBJ1-2; D not resolved. The CDR3 contains 15 residues. With 0 bases removed from V and 7 bases from J, the gap between germline ends came to 16 bases. Germline-derived CDR1 and CDR2 are SGDLS and YYNGEE.

This chain connects TRBV6-5 to TRBJ1-2; a possible D gene is TRBD1 (5 bases). Between the trimmed V and J ends, which lost 5 bases and 4 bases, there was a span of 14 bases. CDR3 length equals 14 residues. Germline V gene lookup returns CDR1 MNHEY and CDR2 SVGAGI. CDR3 residues: CASSPSGSSYGYTF. In DNA form, the CDR3 reads TGTGCCAGCAGTCCGTCAGGGTCGTCCTATGGCTACACCTTC.

This clone has just one count. The same CDR3 arises from other DNA sequences in this sample as well. This chain uses TRBV27 with TRBJ1-4, with D tentatively TRBD1 (5 bases). The CDR3 has 13 amino acids. The germline V and J ends were trimmed by 6 bases and 4 bases, with 9 bases remaining between them. From germline, CDR1 is MNHEY and CDR2 SMNVEV (reference sequence). Here the CDR3 DNA reads TGTGCCAGCAGCCTAGGGGTTAATGAAAAACTGTTTTTT. It encodes CASSLGVNEKLFF.

This chain connects TRBV29-1 to TRBJ2-5; a weak D match, TRBD2 (7 bases). Looked up from germline, CDR1 is SQVTM and CDR2 is ANQGSEA. This CDR3 is built from 14 residues. The V end lost 5 bases, the J end lost 4 bases, and 17 bases lay between the germline ends. The CDR3 bases are TGCAGCGTTATTCCTAGCGGAGGGGGAGAGACCCAGTACTTC. Its translation: CSVIPSGGGETQYF.

In nucleotides, the CDR3 is TGTGCCAGCAGACTCAGGGTAGTCACTGAGCAGTTCTTC. This gives the protein CASRLRVVTEQFF. This chain links TRBV28 with TRBJ2-1; D possibly corresponds to TRBD1 (5 bases). This CDR3 is 13 amino acids long. V lost 6 bases and J lost 9, with 15 bases in between. The germline V gene has CDR1 MDHEN and CDR2 SYDVKM. Complete variable domain (other parts from reference TRBV28 and TRBJ2-1): DVKVTQSSRYLVKRTGEKVFLECVQDMDHENMFWYRQDPGLGLRLIYFSYDVKMKEKGDIPEGYSVSREKKERFSLILESASTNQTSMYLCASRLRVVTEQFFGPGTRLTVL.

This clone has only one observation. The V call is TRBV2, the J call TRBJ2-2, with D tentatively TRBD1 (5 bases). CDR1 is SNHLY and CDR2 is FYNNEI in the germline V gene. The CDR3 spans 13 residues. V gave up 8 bases and J gave up 3 bases, with 10 bases separating them. The CDR3 DNA reads as TGTGCCAGCCAGACAGACTACACCGGGGAGCTGTTTTTT. Amino acids: CASQTDYTGELFF. Complete variable domain (other parts from reference TRBV2 and TRBJ2-2): EPEVTQTPSHQVTQMGQEVILRCVPISNHLYFYWYRQILGQKVEFLVSFYNNEISEKSEIFDDQFSVERPDGSNFTLKIRSTKLEDSAMYFCASQTDYTGELFFGEGSRLTVL.

The chain's CDR3 is CASSLNLLGTNTGELFF. CDR3 DNA: TGTGCCAGCAGCCTAAACCTGCTGGGGACAAACACCGGGGAGCTGTTTTTT. The chain carries TRBV11-3 and TRBJ2-2, with D possibly matching TRBD1 (6 bases). The germline CDR1 and CDR2 sequences are SGHNT and YENEEA. CDR3 size: 17 residues. V lost 5 bases and J lost 2, with 18 bases in between.

The rearrangement joins TRBV5-5 to TRBJ2-1; D might be TRBD1 (5 bases). Trimming removed 1 base at V and 4 bases at J, with 21 bases between. CDR1 and CDR2 (germline): SGHKS, YYEKEE (reference sequence). The CDR3 is 18 amino acids. CDR3 protein: CASSLSPGPITNYNEQFF. CDR3 coding DNA: TGTGCCAGCAGCTTGAGCCCAGGGCCCATTACCAATTACAATGAGCAGTTCTTC.

The chain carries TRBV2 and TRBJ1-5; possible D gene TRBD1, 5 bases. Germline V gives CDR1 SNHLY, CDR2 FYNNEI. Trimming pared 10 bases from V and 2 bases from J, leaving 15 bases between. The length of the CDR3 is 14 residues. CDR3 sequence: CATRRGSGNQPQHF. The DNA of the CDR3 is TGTGCCACCAGAAGGGGTTCGGGCAATCAGCCCCAGCATTTT. The variable domain in full, with the rest retrieved from reference TRBV2 and TRBJ1-5, is EPEVTQTPSHQVTQMGQEVILRCVPISNHLYFYWYRQILGQKVEFLVSFYNNEISEKSEIFDDQFSVERPDGSNFTLKIRSTKLEDSAMYFCATRRGSGNQPQHFGDGTRLSIL.

This chain links TRBV2 with TRBJ2-3, with 9 bases fitting TRBD2. Germline V gene sequence: CDR1 SNHLY, CDR2 FYNNEI. Trimming at V came to 7 bases and at J to 6 bases, leaving 5 bases not matched to a gene. There are 13 residues in the CDR3. As DNA, the CDR3 is TGTGCCAGCAAAGGGACTAGCCCGGATACGCAGTATTTT. Its protein is CASKGTSPDTQYF. Full variable domain (missing parts from reference TRBV2 and TRBJ2-3): EPEVTQTPSHQVTQMGQEVILRCVPISNHLYFYWYRQILGQKVEFLVSFYNNEISEKSEIFDDQFSVERPDGSNFTLKIRSTKLEDSAMYFCASKGTSPDTQYFGPGTRLTVL.

This chain connects TRBV30 to TRBJ1-1; 11 bases fit TRBD1. CDR3 size: 15 residues. V lost 5 bases to trimming and J lost 0 bases; unmatched junction nucleotides: 5. Germline V gives CDR1 GTSNPN, CDR2 SVGIG (reference sequence). As DNA, the CDR3 is TGTGCCTGGGATGGACAGGGGGCCATGAACACTGAAGCTTTCTTT. Translation gives CAWDGQGAMNTEAFF.

The rearrangement joins TRBV28 to TRBJ1-2, with 8 bases fitting TRBD1. V dropped 5 bases and J dropped 6; count of bases not matched to a gene: 5. Germline CDR1 reads MDHEN; CDR2 reads SYDVKM. This CDR3 region has 13 residues. This CDR3 reads CASSRTGMHGYTF. CDR3 DNA: TGTGCCAGCAGTCGGACAGGGATGCATGGCTACACCTTC.

V usage is TRBV4-1 and J usage is TRBJ1-4; 7 bases match TRBD1. Germline CDR1 MGHRA, CDR2 YSYEKL. V lost 3 bases and J lost 7; bases outside the gene matches: 14. The CDR3 loop spans 17 amino acids. CDR3 sequence reads: CASSHLGTRGSLEKLFF. CDR3 coding DNA: TGCGCCAGCAGCCACTTGGGTACCAGGGGGAGTCTTGAAAAACTGTTTTTT.

The rearrangement links TRBV7-6 to TRBJ2-5; D is unresolved. Trimming removed 0 bases at V and 5 bases at J, with 13 bases between. This CDR3 comprises 15 residues. CDR1 SGHVS and CDR2 FNYEAQ come from the germline V gene. CDR3 in amino acids: CASSLASAPAETQYF. CDR3 coding DNA: TGTGCCAGCAGCTTAGCGTCAGCCCCCGCGGAGACCCAGTACTTC. The variable domain in full, with the rest retrieved from reference TRBV7-6 and TRBJ2-5, is GAGVSQSPRYKVTKRGQDVALRCDPISGHVSLYWYRQALGQGPEFLTYFNYEAQQDKSGLPNDRFSAERPEGSISTLTIQRTEQRDSAMYRCASSLASAPAETQYFGPGTRLLVL.

V is TRBV6-5 and J is TRBJ2-7, with D unresolved. This CDR3 comprises 12 residues. V was pared by 6 bases and J by 3 bases, with 9 bases between. CDR1 is MNHEY and CDR2 is SVGAGI in the germline V gene. The CDR3 DNA follows: TGTGCCAGCAGCCACAGTGTCTACGAGCAGTACTTC. Translating gives CASSHSVYEQYF.

The CDR3 nucleotides are TGTGCCAGCAGCCAAGTTAGTTTCCACACCGGGGAGCTGTTTTTT. It codes for CASSQVSFHTGELFF. This sequence joins TRBV3-1 (or the pseudogene TRBV3-2) and TRBJ2-2; D is unclear. Between the trimmed V and J ends, which lost 1 base and 3 bases, there was a span of 9 bases. Germline loops: CDR1 LGHDT, CDR2 YNNKEL (reference sequence). The CDR3 totals 15 residues.